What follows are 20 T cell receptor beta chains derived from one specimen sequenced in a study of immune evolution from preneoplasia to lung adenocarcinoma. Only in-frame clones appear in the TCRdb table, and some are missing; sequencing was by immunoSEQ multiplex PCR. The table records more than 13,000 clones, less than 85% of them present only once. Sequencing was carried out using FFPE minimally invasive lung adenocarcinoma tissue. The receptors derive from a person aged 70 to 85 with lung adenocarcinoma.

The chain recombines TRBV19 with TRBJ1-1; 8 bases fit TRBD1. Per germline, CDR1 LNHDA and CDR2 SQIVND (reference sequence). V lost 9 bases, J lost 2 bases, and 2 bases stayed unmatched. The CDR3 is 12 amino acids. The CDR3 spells CASRGPNTEAFF. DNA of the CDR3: TGTGCCAGCAGGGGGCCCAACACTGAAGCTTTCTTT.

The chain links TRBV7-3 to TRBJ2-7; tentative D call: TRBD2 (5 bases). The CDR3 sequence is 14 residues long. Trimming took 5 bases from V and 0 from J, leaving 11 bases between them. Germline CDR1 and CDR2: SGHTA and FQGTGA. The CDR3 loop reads CASSRDSTSYEQYF. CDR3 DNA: TGTGCCAGCAGCCGGGATTCTACCTCCTACGAGCAGTACTTC.

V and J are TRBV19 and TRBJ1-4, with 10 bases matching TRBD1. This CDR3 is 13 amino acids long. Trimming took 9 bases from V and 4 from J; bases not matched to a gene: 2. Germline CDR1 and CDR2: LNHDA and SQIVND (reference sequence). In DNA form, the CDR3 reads TGTGCCAGCAGGGACAGGGGTAATGAAAAACTGTTTTTT. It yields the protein CASRDRGNEKLFF.

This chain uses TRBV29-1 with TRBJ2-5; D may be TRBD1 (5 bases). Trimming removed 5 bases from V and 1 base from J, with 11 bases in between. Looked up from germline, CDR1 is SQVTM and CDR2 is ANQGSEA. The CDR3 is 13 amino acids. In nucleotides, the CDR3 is TGCAGCGTTTTAGGGGCAGCCCAAGAGACCCAGTACTTC. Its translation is CSVLGAAQETQYF. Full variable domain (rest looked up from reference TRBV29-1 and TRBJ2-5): SAVISQKPSRDICQRGTSLTIQCQVDSQVTMMFWYRQQPGQSLTLIATANQGSEATYESGFVIDKFPISRPNLTFSTLTVSNMSPEDSSIYLCSVLGAAQETQYFGPGTRLLVL.

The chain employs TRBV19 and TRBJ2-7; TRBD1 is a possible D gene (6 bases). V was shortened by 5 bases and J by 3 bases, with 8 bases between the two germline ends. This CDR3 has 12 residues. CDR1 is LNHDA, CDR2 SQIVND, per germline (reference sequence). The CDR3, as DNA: TGTGCCAGTAGTGCCAGGGGCTACGAGCAGTACTTC. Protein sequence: CASSARGYEQYF.

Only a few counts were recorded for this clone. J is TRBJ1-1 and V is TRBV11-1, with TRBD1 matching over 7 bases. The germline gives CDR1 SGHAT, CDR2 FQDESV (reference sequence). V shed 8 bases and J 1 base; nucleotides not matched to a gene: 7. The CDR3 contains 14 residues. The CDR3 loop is CASGYRGRNTEAFF. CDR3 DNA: TGTGCCAGCGGCTACAGGGGTAGGAACACTGAAGCTTTCTTT.

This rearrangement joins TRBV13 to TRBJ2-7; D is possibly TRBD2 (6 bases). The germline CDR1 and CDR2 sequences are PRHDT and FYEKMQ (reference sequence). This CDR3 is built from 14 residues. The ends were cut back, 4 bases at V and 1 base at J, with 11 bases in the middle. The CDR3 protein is CASSYSGGSYEQYF. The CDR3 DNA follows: TGTGCCAGCAGCTACTCCGGGGGATCCTACGAGCAGTACTTC.

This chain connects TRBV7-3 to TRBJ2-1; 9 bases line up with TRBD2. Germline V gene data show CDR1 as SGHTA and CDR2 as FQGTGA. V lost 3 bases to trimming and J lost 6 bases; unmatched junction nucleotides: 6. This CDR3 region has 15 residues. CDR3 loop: CASSLGLAGTNEQFF. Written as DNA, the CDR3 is TGTGCCAGCAGCTTGGGTCTAGCGGGGACCAATGAGCAGTTCTTC.

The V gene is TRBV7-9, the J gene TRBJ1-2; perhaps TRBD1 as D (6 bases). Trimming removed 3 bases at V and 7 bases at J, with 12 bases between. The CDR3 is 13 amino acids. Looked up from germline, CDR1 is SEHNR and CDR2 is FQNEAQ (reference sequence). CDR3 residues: CASSLTGEGGYTF. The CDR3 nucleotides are TGTGCCAGCAGCTTGACAGGCGAAGGTGGCTACACCTTC. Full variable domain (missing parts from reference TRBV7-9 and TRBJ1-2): DTGVSQNPRHKITKRGQNVTFRCDPISEHNRLYWYRQTLGQGPEFLTYFQNEAQLEKSRLLSDRFSAERPKGSFSTLEIQRTEQGDSAMYLCASSLTGEGGYTFGSGTRLTVV.

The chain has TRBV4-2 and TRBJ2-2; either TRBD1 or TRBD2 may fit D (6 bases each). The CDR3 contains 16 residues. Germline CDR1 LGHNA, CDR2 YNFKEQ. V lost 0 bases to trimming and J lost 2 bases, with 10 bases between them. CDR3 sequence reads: CASSQDWGANTGELFF. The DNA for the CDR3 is TGTGCCAGCAGCCAAGATTGGGGGGCCAACACCGGGGAGCTGTTTTTT.

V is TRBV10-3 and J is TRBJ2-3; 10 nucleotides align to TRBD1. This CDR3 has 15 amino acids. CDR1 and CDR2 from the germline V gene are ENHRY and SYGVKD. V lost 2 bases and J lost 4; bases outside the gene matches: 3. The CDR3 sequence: CAISEKGQGSDTQYF. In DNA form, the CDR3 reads TGTGCCATCAGTGAGAAGGGACAGGGGTCAGATACGCAGTATTTT.

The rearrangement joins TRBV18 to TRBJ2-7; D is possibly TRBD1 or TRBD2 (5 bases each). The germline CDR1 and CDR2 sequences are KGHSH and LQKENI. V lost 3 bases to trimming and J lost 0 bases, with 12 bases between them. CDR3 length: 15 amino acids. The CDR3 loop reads CASSPREGSSYEQYF. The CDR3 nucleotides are TGTGCCAGCTCACCTAGAGAGGGGAGCTCCTACGAGCAGTACTTC.

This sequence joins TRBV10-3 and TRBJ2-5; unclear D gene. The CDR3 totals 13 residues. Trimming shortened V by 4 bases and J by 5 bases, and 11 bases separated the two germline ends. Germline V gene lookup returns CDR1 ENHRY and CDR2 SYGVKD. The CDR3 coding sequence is TGTGCCATCAGTGGAAGACCAGAGGAGACCCAGTACTTC. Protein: CAISGRPEETQYF.

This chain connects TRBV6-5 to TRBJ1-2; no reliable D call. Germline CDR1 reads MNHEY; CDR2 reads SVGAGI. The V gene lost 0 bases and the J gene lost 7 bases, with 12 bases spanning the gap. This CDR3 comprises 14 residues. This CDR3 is CASSYSNPKGGYTF. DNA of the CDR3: TGTGCCAGCAGTTACTCGAACCCAAAGGGTGGCTACACCTTC.

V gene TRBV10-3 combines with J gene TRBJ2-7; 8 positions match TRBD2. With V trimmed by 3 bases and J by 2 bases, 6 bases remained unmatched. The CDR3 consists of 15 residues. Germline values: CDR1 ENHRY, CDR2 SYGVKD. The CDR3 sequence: CAISDGLAGTYEQYF. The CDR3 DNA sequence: TGTGCCATCAGTGACGGGTTAGCGGGGACCTACGAGCAGTACTTC.

The chain's CDR3 is CASSWLGGSEAFF. The DNA of the CDR3 is TGTGCCAGCAGCTGGTTGGGAGGGAGTGAAGCTTTCTTT. The V and J genes are TRBV5-5 and TRBJ1-1; D ambiguous. The CDR3 runs 13 residues. In germline, CDR1 is SGHKS, CDR2 YYEKEE (reference sequence). V lost 3 bases, J lost 7 bases, and 13 bases lay in between.

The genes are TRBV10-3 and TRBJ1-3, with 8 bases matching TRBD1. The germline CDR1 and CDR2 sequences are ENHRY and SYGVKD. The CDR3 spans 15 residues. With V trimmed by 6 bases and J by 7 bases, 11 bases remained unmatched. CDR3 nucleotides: TGTGCCATCAGAGGAGCCGGGACAGGAGGTAACACCATATATTTT. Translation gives CAIRGAGTGGNTIYF.

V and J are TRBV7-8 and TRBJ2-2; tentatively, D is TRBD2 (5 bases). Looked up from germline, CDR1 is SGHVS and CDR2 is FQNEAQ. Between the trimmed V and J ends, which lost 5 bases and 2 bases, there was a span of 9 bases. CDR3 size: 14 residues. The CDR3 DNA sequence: TGTGCCAGCAGCCTACTAGACAACACCGGGGAGCTGTTTTTT. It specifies CASSLLDNTGELFF.

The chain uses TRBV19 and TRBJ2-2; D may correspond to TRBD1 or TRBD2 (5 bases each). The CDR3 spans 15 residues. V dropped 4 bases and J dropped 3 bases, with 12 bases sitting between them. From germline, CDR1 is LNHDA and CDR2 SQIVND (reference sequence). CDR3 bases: TGTGCCAGTAGTACCGGGACGGCTTACACCGGGGAGCTGTTTTTT. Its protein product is CASSTGTAYTGELFF.

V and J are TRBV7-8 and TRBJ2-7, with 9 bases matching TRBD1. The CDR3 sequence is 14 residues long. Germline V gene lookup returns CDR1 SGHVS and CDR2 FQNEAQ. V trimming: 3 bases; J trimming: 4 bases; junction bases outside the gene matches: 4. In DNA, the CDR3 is TGTGCCAGCAGCTTGGAGACAGGGGGATACGAGCAGTACTTC. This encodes CASSLETGGYEQYF.